This TCR beta chain was retrieved from a study of metastatic and nonmetastatic thyroid tumors (dated by TCRdb to 2020 to 2021). Study-level background: The researchers compared repertoires between peripheral blood samples and tumor or nodule tissue samples from patients with malignant or benign thyroid disease. Overall study results and their limits: In both blood and tumor samples, malignant tumors were reported to have significantly higher TCR beta diversity than benign nodules.

The germline V gene encodes CDR1 LNHDA and CDR2 SQIVND (reference sequence). V loses 0 bases of germline sequence and J loses 3 bases, and the interval between the two ends is 11 bases. The CDR3 starts with the cysteine, ends with the phenylalanine, and has 15 residues. CDR3 DNA is the only sequence kept; it has 45 bases, read in frame from the first base. Before undergoing thyroid surgery, none of the patients had been given any kind of treatment. Using T-cell receptor beta sequencing, the researchers looked back retrospectively at clinical samples from patients, gathered between about 2012 and 2019. This clone is termed medium-sized (0.01 to 0.1%). What this receptor recognizes is not known. Base qualities are not at hand, and no much larger clone is one base apart. Libraries were prepared through PCR. Data came from an Illumina HiSeq 4000. The TCR beta-chain CDR3 region of each patient was profiled by high-throughput sequencing. In the original analysis: The researchers built a classifier to tell apart papillary thyroid cancer patients with distant metastasis, based on CDR3 differences among clinicopathological groups. To measure repertoire diversity the researchers used the Shannon index, while the Morisita-Horn index served to gauge how similar the tumor and blood repertoires were. TCRdb applied fastp at Q25 and MiXCR to the public reads, then kept only in-frame beta chains. The V and J calls reflect TCRdb's pipeline rather than the authors' work. This sample lists around 20,000 clones; approximately 32% were detected once. About 20% of the sample belongs to the ten largest clones.

The sequence derives from a female donor with papillary thyroid cancer or a benign thyroid nodule (not recorded which). Some clones in this sample may be carry-over from other donors' samples. The receptor chain draws on TRBV19 and TRBJ1-2, with an unclear D gene assignment. Sequenced input: adjacent normal tissue. In nucleotides, the sequence is TGTGCCAGTAGTATAGATAGTACCACTGACTATGGCTACACCTTC. The resulting protein is CASSIDSTTDYGYTF.